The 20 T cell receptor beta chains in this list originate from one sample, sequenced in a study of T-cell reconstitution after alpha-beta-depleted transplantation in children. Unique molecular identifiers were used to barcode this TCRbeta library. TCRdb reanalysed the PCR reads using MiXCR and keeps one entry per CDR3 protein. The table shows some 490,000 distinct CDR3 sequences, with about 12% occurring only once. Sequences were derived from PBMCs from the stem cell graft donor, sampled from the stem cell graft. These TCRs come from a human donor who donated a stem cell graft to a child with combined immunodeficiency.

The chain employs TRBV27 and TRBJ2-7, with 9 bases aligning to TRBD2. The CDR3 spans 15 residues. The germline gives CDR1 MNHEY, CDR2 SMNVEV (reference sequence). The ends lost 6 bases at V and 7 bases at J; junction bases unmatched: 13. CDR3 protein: CASSWSGGPPGEQYF. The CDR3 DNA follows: TGTGCCAGCAGCTGGAGCGGGGGGCCACCGGGGGAGCAGTACTTC.

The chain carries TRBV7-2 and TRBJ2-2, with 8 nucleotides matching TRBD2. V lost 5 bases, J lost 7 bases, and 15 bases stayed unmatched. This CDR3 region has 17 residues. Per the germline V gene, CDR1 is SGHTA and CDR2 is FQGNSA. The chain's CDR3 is CASSRLPGLGGDGELFF. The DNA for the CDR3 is TGTGCCAGCAGCAGACTCCCGGGACTAGGAGGCGACGGGGAGCTGTTTTTT.

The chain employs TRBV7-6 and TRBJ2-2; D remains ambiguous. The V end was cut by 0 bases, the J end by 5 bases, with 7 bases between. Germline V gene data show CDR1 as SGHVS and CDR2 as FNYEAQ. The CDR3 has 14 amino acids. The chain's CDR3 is CASSLAPQTGELFF. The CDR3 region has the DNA TGTGCCAGCAGCTTAGCGCCGCAGACCGGGGAGCTGTTTTTT.

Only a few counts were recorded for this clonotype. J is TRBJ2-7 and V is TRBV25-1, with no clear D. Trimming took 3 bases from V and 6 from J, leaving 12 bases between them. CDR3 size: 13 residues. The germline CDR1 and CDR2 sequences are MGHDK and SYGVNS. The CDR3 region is CASSDGVGSEQYF. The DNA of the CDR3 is TGTGCCAGCAGTGATGGGGTAGGTTCCGAGCAGTACTTC.

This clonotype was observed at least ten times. CDR3 amino acids: CASSPVTGTGNYGYTF. CDR3 DNA sequence: TGTGCCAGCAGTCCGGTGACCGGGACAGGGAACTATGGCTACACCTTC. The rearrangement uses TRBV6-5 and TRBJ1-2; the match to TRBD1 covers 9 bases. Trimming removed 5 bases from V and 2 bases from J; junction bases left unmatched: 9. There are 16 residues in the CDR3. CDR1 MNHEY and CDR2 SVGAGI come from the germline V gene.

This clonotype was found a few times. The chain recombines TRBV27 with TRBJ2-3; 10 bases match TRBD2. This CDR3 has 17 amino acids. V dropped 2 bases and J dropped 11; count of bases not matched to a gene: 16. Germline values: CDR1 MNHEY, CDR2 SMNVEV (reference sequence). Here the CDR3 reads CASSLRLAGVSEVWQYF. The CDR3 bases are TGTGCCAGCAGTTTAAGGCTAGCGGGGGTTTCGGAGGTTTGGCAGTATTTT.

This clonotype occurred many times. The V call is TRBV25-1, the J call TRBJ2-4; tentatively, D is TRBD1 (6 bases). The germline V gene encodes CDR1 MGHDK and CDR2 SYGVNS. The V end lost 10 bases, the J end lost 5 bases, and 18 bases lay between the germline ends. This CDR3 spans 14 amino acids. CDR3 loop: CATSDRRSENIQYF. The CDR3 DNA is TGTGCCACGAGCGACAGGCGGAGCGAAAACATTCAGTACTTC.

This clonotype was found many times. The CDR3 here is CASRDRDRGGYGYTF. In DNA, the CDR3 is TGTGCCAGCAGGGACCGGGACAGGGGGGGCTATGGCTACACCTTC. V and J are TRBV14 and TRBJ1-2; 11 bases align to TRBD1. The ends lost 6 bases at V and 4 bases at J; junction bases unmatched: 7. The germline V gene encodes CDR1 SGHDN and CDR2 FVKESK. This CDR3 spans 15 amino acids.

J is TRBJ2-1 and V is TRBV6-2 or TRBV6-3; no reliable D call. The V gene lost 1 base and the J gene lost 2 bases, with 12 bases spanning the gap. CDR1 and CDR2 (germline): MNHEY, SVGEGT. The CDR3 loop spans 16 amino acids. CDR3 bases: TGTGCCAGCAGTTACTTCCTGGATGGGACCTACAATGAGCAGTTCTTC. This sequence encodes CASSYFLDGTYNEQFF.

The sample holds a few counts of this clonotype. In DNA form, the CDR3 reads TGTGCCAGCAGCCCCCCGGGCGGTAGCGGGGTACAGACCCAGTACTTC. Translated: CASSPPGGSGVQTQYF. The gene calls are TRBV7-9 and TRBJ2-5; TRBD2 agrees at 8 bases. Germline V gives CDR1 SEHNR, CDR2 FQNEAQ (reference sequence). Germline trimming cut 5 bases from V and 6 bases from J; bases unmatched to any gene: 14. The length of the CDR3 is 16 residues.

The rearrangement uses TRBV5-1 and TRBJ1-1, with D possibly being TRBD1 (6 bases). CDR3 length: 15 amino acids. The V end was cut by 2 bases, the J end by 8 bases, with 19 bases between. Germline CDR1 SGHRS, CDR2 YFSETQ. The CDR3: CASSLSHGQREEAFF. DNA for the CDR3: TGCGCCAGCAGCTTATCTCATGGACAGCGAGAGGAAGCTTTCTTT.

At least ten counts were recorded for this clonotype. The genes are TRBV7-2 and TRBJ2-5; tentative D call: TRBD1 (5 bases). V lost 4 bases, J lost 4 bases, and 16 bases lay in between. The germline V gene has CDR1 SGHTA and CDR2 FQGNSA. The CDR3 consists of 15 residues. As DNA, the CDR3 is TGTGCCAGCAGCTCAAGCTCCGCAGGGTTAGAGACCCAGTACTTC. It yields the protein CASSSSSAGLETQYF.

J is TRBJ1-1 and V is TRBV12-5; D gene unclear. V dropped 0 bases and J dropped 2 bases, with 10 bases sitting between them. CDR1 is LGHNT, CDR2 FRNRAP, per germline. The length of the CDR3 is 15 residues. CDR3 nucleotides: TGTGCTAGTGGTTTGGTACTTGGGCAAAACACTGAAGCTTTCTTT. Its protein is CASGLVLGQNTEAFF. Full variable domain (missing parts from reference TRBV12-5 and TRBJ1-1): DARVTQTPRHKVTEMGQEVTMRCQPILGHNTVFWYRQTMMQGLELLAYFRNRAPLDDSGMPKDRFSAEMPDATLATLKIQPSEPRDSAVYFCASGLVLGQNTEAFFGQGTRLTVV.

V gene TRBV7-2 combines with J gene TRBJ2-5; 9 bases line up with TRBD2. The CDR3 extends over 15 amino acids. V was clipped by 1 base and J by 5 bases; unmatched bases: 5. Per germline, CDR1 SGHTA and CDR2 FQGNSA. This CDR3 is CASSLGWREGETQYF. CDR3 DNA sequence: TGTGCCAGCAGCTTAGGCTGGCGGGAGGGGGAGACCCAGTACTTC.

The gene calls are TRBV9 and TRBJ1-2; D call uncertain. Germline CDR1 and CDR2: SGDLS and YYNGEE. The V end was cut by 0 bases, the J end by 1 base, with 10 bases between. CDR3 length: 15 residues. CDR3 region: CASSVAGGNNYGYTF. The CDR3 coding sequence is TGTGCCAGCAGCGTAGCTGGCGGGAATAACTATGGCTACACCTTC.

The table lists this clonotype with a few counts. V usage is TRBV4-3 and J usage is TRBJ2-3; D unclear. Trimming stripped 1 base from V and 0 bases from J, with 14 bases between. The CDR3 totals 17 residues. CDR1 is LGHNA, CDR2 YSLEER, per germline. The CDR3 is CASSQGPGPSSTDTQYF. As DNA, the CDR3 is TGCGCCAGCAGCCAAGGCCCCGGGCCATCTAGCACAGATACGCAGTATTTT.

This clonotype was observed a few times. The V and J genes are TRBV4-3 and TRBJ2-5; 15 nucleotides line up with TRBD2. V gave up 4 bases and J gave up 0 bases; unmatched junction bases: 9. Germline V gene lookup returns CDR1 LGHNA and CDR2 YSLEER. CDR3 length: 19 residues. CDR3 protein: CASSPGTSGRTWYQETQYF. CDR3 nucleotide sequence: TGCGCCAGCAGCCCAGGGACTAGCGGGAGGACTTGGTACCAAGAGACCCAGTACTTC.

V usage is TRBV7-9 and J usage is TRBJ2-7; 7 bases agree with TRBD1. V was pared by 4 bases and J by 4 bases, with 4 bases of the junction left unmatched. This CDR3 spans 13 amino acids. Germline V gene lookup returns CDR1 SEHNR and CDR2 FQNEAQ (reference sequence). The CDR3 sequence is CASSSPTGYEQYF. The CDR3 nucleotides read TGTGCCAGCAGCTCGCCGACAGGGTACGAGCAGTACTTC.

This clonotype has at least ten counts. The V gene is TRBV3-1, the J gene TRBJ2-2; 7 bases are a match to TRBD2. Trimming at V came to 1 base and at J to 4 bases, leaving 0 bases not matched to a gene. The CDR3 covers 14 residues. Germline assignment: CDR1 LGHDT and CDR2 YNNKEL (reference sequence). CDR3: CASSQAGGTGELFF. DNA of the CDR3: TGTGCCAGCAGCCAAGCGGGAGGCACCGGGGAGCTGTTTTTT.

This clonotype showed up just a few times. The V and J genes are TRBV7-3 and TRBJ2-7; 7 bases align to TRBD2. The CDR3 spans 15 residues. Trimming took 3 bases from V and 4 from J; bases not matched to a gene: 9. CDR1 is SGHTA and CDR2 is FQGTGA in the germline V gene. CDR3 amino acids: CASSFHAGDAYEQYF. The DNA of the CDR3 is TGTGCCAGCAGCTTTCATGCGGGAGATGCTTACGAGCAGTACTTC.